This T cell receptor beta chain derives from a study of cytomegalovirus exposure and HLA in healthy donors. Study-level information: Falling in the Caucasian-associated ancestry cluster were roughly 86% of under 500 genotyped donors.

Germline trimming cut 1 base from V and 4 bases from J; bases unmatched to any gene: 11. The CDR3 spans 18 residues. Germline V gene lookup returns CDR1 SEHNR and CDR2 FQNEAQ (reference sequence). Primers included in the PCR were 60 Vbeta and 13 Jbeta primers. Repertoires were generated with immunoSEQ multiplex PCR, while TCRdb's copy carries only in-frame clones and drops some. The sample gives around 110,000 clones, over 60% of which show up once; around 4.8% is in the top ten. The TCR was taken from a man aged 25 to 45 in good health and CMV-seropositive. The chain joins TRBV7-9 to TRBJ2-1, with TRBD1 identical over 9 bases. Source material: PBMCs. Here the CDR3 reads CASSLVGQGTSSYNEQFF. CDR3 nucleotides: TGTGCCAGCAGCTTAGTCGGACAGGGGACTTCCTCATACAATGAGCAGTTCTTC. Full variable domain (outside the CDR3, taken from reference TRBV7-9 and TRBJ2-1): DTGVSQNPRHKITKRGQNVTFRCDPISEHNRLYWYRQTLGQGPEFLTYFQNEAQLEKSRLLSDRFSAERPKGSFSTLEIQRTEQGDSAMYLCASSLVGQGTSSYNEQFFGPGTRLTVL.